The TCR beta chain described here comes from a study of PD-1 blockade in classical Hodgkin lymphoma. Study conclusions and caveats: Nivolumab initiated under 1 year post-ASCT led to patient exclusion. Newly diagnosed patients had diversity similar to the baseline diversity of complete responders. Newly diagnosed patients were said to have less baseline TCR diversity than healthy donors did. TCR diversity rose significantly by C4D1 in CD4+ but not CD8+ cells.

Noted time point: cycle 4 day 1 (C4D1), after less than 7 weeks of nivolumab. Each and every patient relapsed after autologous stem cell transplantation, and patients got differing brentuximab vedotin exposure. Isolation of CD4+ T cells from thawed PBMCs was performed by magnetic negative selection. The protocol was immunoSEQ multiplex PCR, while the TCRdb copy is restricted to in-frame clones and leaves out a portion. This table holds tens of thousands of clones, 75% to 90% found once. The CDR3 length is 15 residues. J lost 7 bases, V lost 2 bases, and 9 bases had no gene match. CDR1 is MDHEN and CDR2 is SYDVKM in the germline V gene. A note on this clone: What it recognizes is unknown.

Sequencing was performed on CD4+ T cells from blood, taken before the fourth cycle of nivolumab. The chain recombines TRBV28 with TRBJ1-2; 8 bases are a match to TRBD1. This receptor was identified in a human donor with classical Hodgkin lymphoma. The chain's CDR3 is CASSLTQGATGGYTF. The DNA of the CDR3 is TGTGCCAGCAGTTTAACGCAGGGGGCGACCGGTGGCTACACCTTC.